This entry lists 11 T cell receptor beta chains sequenced from one sample in a study of radiotherapy plus CTLA-4 blockade in lung cancer. Clones were sequenced by immunoSEQ multiplex PCR, and TCRdb holds only the in-frame ones, with some missing. The table shows tens of thousands of clones, with roughly 76% occurring only once. The starting material was peripheral blood, obtained from a patient treated with radiotherapy plus ipilimumab. The receptor source for this set is a human donor with non-small cell lung cancer who had a complete response to radiotherapy plus ipilimumab.

The chain is built from TRBV5-1 and TRBJ1-5; D not certain. This CDR3 has 16 amino acids. Germline CDR1 SGHRS, CDR2 YFSETQ. The V end lost 3 bases, the J end lost 2 bases, and 15 bases lay between the germline ends. Here the CDR3 reads CASSSGPGGGNQPQHF. The CDR3 nucleotides read TGCGCCAGCAGCTCAGGACCCGGAGGTGGCAATCAGCCCCAGCATTTT.

The chain carries TRBV7-2 and TRBJ2-7; D is perhaps TRBD2 (5 bases). V was shortened by 4 bases and J by 4 bases, with 11 bases between the two germline ends. CDR1 and CDR2 from the germline V gene are SGHTA and FQGNSA. This CDR3 comprises 13 residues. DNA of the CDR3: TGTGCCAGCAGCTATGGCGGGTATTACGAGCAGTACTTC. It is translated as CASSYGGYYEQYF.

CDR3 loop: CASSRSDRYYEQYF. In DNA form, the CDR3 reads TGTGCCAGCAGCCGCTCGGACAGATACTACGAGCAGTACTTC. This chain joins TRBV5-4 and TRBJ2-7, with a tentative D call TRBD1 (6 bases). This CDR3 spans 14 amino acids. The germline V and J ends were trimmed by 4 bases and 3 bases, with 14 bases remaining between them. In germline, CDR1 is SGHNT, CDR2 YYREEE (reference sequence).

The chain employs TRBV11-1 and TRBJ2-3; 13 nucleotides match TRBD2. The CDR3 extends over 16 amino acids. The V segment lost 5 bases and the J segment 5 bases; nucleotides outside the gene matches: 7. Per germline, CDR1 SGHAT and CDR2 FQDESV (reference sequence). CDR3 sequence (DNA): TGTGCCAGCAGCCCAGGGACTAGCGGGGAGTTAGATACGCAGTATTTT. It is translated as CASSPGTSGELDTQYF.

The rearrangement joins TRBV5-4 to TRBJ2-2, with 9 bases fitting TRBD2. J was trimmed by 5 bases and V by 0 bases; bases with no gene match: 5. In germline, CDR1 is SGHNT, CDR2 YYREEE (reference sequence). The CDR3 covers 16 residues. The CDR3 protein is CASSLGRGGGTGELFF. The CDR3 DNA sequence: TGTGCCAGCAGCTTGGGCCGCGGGGGGGGGACCGGGGAGCTGTTTTTT.

The sample holds a few counts of this clone. This chain connects TRBV9 to TRBJ2-2; the D is unclear. CDR3 length: 14 amino acids. V was clipped by 3 bases and J by 4 bases, with 10 bases between them. The germline V gene encodes CDR1 SGDLS and CDR2 YYNGEE. CDR3 residues: CASSDSTGTGELFF. CDR3 coding DNA: TGTGCCAGCAGCGACTCCACGGGCACCGGGGAGCTGTTTTTT. Filled out from reference TRBV9 and TRBJ2-2, the complete variable domain reads DSGVTQTPKHLITATGQRVTLRCSPRSGDLSVYWYQQSLDQGLQFLIQYYNGEERAKGNILERFSAQQFPDLHSELNLSSLELGDSALYFCASSDSTGTGELFFGEGSRLTVL.

This chain joins TRBV11-2 and TRBJ2-3, with 9 nucleotides matching TRBD2. The CDR3 runs 15 residues. The germline gives CDR1 SGHAT, CDR2 FQNNGV. Trimming cost V 5 bases and J 3 bases; bases outside gene matches: 6. The CDR3 sequence: CASSTGLASTDTQYF. The CDR3 nucleotides are TGTGCCAGCAGCACAGGACTAGCGAGTACAGATACGCAGTATTTT. The full variable domain, completed using reference TRBV11-2 and TRBJ2-3, is EAGVAQSPRYKIIEKRQSVAFWCNPISGHATLYWYQQILGQGPKLLIQFQNNGVVDDSQLPKDRFSAERLKGVDSTLKIQPAKLEDSAVYLCASSTGLASTDTQYFGPGTRLTVL.

This clone was seen a few times. The chain carries TRBV10-1 and TRBJ2-7; D call uncertain. V was clipped by 3 bases and J by 0 bases, with 9 bases between them. CDR1 and CDR2 (germline): WNHNN, SYGVQD (reference sequence). The CDR3 is made up of 14 amino acids. The CDR3 DNA reads TGCGCCAGCAGTGAAGGAGTTAGCTCCTACGAGCAGTACTTC. It codes for CASSEGVSSYEQYF.

The J gene is TRBJ1-5, the V gene TRBV28, with a weak D call TRBD1 (5 bases). Germline lookup yields CDR1 MDHEN and CDR2 SYDVKM. Trimming took off 10 bases at V and 5 bases at J, with 18 bases between the two ends. This CDR3 comprises 14 residues. The CDR3 DNA is TGTGCCACCCAACCTGGCGGGGGGTATCAGCCCCAGCATTTT. Translating it yields CATQPGGGYQPQHF.

The chain uses TRBV9 and TRBJ2-7; 7 bases match TRBD2. The J call could be wrong; TRBJ2-1 is a better fit for the DNA end. In germline, CDR1 is SGDLS, CDR2 YYNGEE. The CDR3 has 17 residues. The CDR3 DNA reads as TGTGCCAGCAGCACCCAAGCTAGCGGCTTAGGATACAATGAGCAGTTCTTC. Residues: CASSTQASGLGYNEQFF.

The chain combines TRBV19 with TRBJ2-5; 9 bases line up with TRBD2. The V segment lost 5 bases and the J segment 7 bases; nucleotides outside the gene matches: 8. This CDR3 is 14 amino acids long. Per the germline V gene, CDR1 is LNHDA and CDR2 is SQIVND (reference sequence). CDR3 bases: TGTGCCAGTAGTTTCAGCGGGGGGCCGGGGACCCAGTACTTC. This translates into CASSFSGGPGTQYF.